The rows below give T cell receptor beta chains drawn from one sample of a study of cytomegalovirus exposure and HLA in healthy donors. TCRdb keeps only in-frame clones here, not all; method: immunoSEQ multiplex PCR. This sample has 140,000 to 150,000 clones, with around 90% found just once. Sequences were obtained from PBMCs. The source is a woman between 35 and 50 years old in good health and CMV-seronegative. CDR3s include the opening cysteine and the closing phenylalanine or tryptophan. D genes are given only for firm matches. Size is omitted from some rows. Given values are once, few, many or a class for expanded clones.

cdr3_aa	cdr3_nt	v_call	j_call	d_call	clone_size
CATRVAGVHNEQFF	TGTGCTACGAGGGTAGCGGGAGTTCACAATGAGCAGTTCTTC	TRBV7-9	TRBJ2-1	TRBD2	.
CASSLHSYTGELFF	TGCGCCAGCAGCTTGCACTCGTACACCGGGGAGCTGTTTTTT	TRBV5-1	TRBJ2-2	.	.
CASSLWGGGMNTEAFF	TGTGCCAGCAGCTTATGGGGGGGAGGGATGAACACTGAAGCTTTCTTT	TRBV11-2	TRBJ1-1	.	.
CASSLVGGVGEKLFF	TGTGCCAGCAGCTTAGTCGGAGGGGTGGGTGAAAAACTGTTTTTT	TRBV11-3	TRBJ1-4	.	.
CASSLRQGQETQYF	TGTGCCAGCAGCCTGAGACAGGGGCAAGAGACCCAGTACTTC	TRBV5-4	TRBJ2-5	TRBD1	once
CAWSVLLSGRFRNTGELFF	TGTGCCTGGAGTGTACTGCTTAGCGGGAGGTTCAGGAACACCGGGGAGCTGTTTTTT	TRBV30	TRBJ2-2	TRBD2	.
CASSLESTSTVKHF	TGTGCCAGCAGCTTAGAATCCACTAGCACGGTTAAGCACTTC	TRBV11-3	TRBJ2-7	.	.
CACSSGAEAQYF	TGTGCCTGTTCGAGCGGGGCGGAGGCCCAGTACTTC	TRBV30	TRBJ2-5	TRBD2	.
CASSRPSNTGELFF	TGTGCCAGCAGCCGGCCTAGCAACACCGGGGAGCTGTTTTTT	TRBV14	TRBJ2-2	.	.
CASSQDRETYEQYF	TGTGCCAGCAGCCAGGACAGGGAGACCTACGAGCAGTACTTC	TRBV6-1	TRBJ2-7	TRBD1	.
CSADTTGTGGSYEQYF	TGCAGCGCCGATACTACCGGGACAGGGGGTTCCTACGAGCAGTACTTC	TRBV29-1	TRBJ2-7	TRBD1	.
CARVVPPRGHYGYTF	TGTGCCAGGGTGGTTCCTCCCAGGGGACACTATGGCTACACCTTC	TRBV6-1	TRBJ1-2	.	.
CATSREYNYGYTF	TGTGCCACCAGCAGAGAGTATAACTATGGCTACACCTTC	TRBV15	TRBJ1-2	.	.
CASSALSGGELFF	TGTGCCAGCAGCGCATTATCCGGCGGGGAGCTGTTTTTT	TRBV7-9	TRBJ2-2	.	.
CASSYDRGDQPQHF	TGTGCCAGCAGTTACGACAGGGGCGATCAGCCCCAGCATTTT	TRBV6-5	TRBJ1-5	TRBD1	.
CASSKDGGGNYEQYF	TGTGCCAGCAGCAAAGACGGAGGGGGCAACTACGAGCAGTACTTC	TRBV7-2	TRBJ2-7	.	.
CASSLEVSGQRINYGYTF	TGCGCCAGCAGCTTGGAGGTTTCGGGACAGAGGATTAACTATGGCTACACCTTC	TRBV5-1	TRBJ1-2	TRBD1	.
CSVGQGAGEQYF	TGCAGCGTGGGACAGGGGGCGGGAGAGCAGTACTTC	TRBV29-1	TRBJ2-7	TRBD1	.
CASSYSLAGGPYEQYF	TGTGCCAGCAGTTACTCCCTAGCGGGAGGTCCCTACGAGCAGTACTTC	TRBV6-5	TRBJ2-7	TRBD2	once
CASDGGLNTEAFF	TGTGCCAGCGACGGGGGGCTGAACACTGAAGCTTTCTTT	TRBV6-6	TRBJ1-1	.	once
CASSLVGGENIQYF	TGTGCCAGCAGTTTAGTGGGAGGGGAGAACATTCAGTACTTC	TRBV27	TRBJ2-4	TRBD2	.
CASSITSAYEQYF	TGTGCCAGTAGTATTACTAGCGCCTACGAGCAGTACTTC	TRBV19	TRBJ2-7	TRBD2	.
CASSPWDRRNEKLFF	TGCGCCAGCAGTCCCTGGGACAGGAGAAATGAAAAACTGTTTTTT	TRBV4-1	TRBJ1-4	TRBD1	once
CASRTGLAETDTQYF	TGTGCCAGCAGGACGGGACTAGCGGAGACAGATACGCAGTATTTT	TRBV6-5	TRBJ2-3	TRBD2	.
CASSQGYLASGMQETQYF	TGCGCCAGCAGCCAAGGCTATCTAGCTAGCGGAATGCAAGAGACCCAGTACTTC	TRBV4-1	TRBJ2-5	TRBD2	.
CAINLYRDVLLNTEAFF	TGTGCCATCAATTTGTACAGAGACGTATTGTTGAACACTGAAGCTTTCTTT	TRBV10-3	TRBJ1-1	.	.
CASSLGQGPTEAFF	TGTGCCAGTAGTTTAGGGCAGGGGCCCACTGAAGCTTTCTTT	TRBV19	TRBJ1-1	.	few
CASRPGTAFSYEQYF	TGCGCCAGCAGACCCGGGACAGCTTTCTCCTACGAGCAGTACTTC	TRBV5-1	TRBJ2-7	TRBD1	.
CASSTLDGLSYEQYF	TGTGCCAGCAGTACACTAGACGGCCTCTCCTACGAGCAGTACTTC	TRBV5-4	TRBJ2-7	.	.
CASSAGLAGVDTQYF	TGCGCCAGCAGCGCCGGACTAGCGGGAGTAGATACGCAGTATTTT	TRBV5-1	TRBJ2-3	TRBD2	.
CTSSHGADYEQYF	TGCACCAGCAGCCACGGTGCGGATTACGAGCAGTACTTC	TRBV1	TRBJ2-7	.	.
CAISATLISGTGQEDTEAFF	TGTGCCATCAGTGCCACATTGATCTCCGGGACAGGGCAAGAGGACACTGAAGCTTTCTTT	TRBV10-3	TRBJ1-1	TRBD1	.
CASSTSATGTPYGYTF	TGTGCCAGCAGTACCTCGGCGACAGGGACCCCCTATGGCTACACCTTC	TRBV28	TRBJ1-2	TRBD1	.
CASSPGTGPSGANVLTF	TGCGCCAGCAGCCCCGGGACAGGGCCCTCTGGGGCCAACGTCCTGACTTTC	TRBV5-1	TRBJ2-6	TRBD1	.
CASSLEIPVSYNSPLHF	TGCGCCAGCAGCCTGGAGATCCCAGTCTCCTATAATTCACCCCTCCACTTT	TRBV4-1	TRBJ1-6	.	.
CASSPGGNQPQHF	TGTGCCAGCAGTCCCGGCGGTAATCAGCCCCAGCATTTT	TRBV27	TRBJ1-5	.	.
CASSVAGQETQYF	TGTGCCAGCAGCGTAGCGGGACAAGAGACCCAGTACTTC	TRBV6-1	TRBJ2-5	TRBD2	.
CAWEPGLADNEQFF	TGTGCCTGGGAGCCGGGACTAGCGGACAATGAGCAGTTCTTC	TRBV30	TRBJ2-1	TRBD2	.
CASSFYINEQFF	TGTGCCAGCAGCTTTTATATCAATGAGCAGTTCTTC	TRBV5-5	TRBJ2-1	.	.
CASRTGGNHGELFF	TGTGCCAGCCGGACAGGGGGGAATCACGGGGAGCTGTTTTTT	TRBV6-1	TRBJ2-2	TRBD1	.
CASSSLRDFSYNEQFF	TGTGCCAGCAGCAGCCTCCGGGACTTTAGTTACAATGAGCAGTTCTTC	TRBV5-4	TRBJ2-1	.	.
CASSALAGGYNEQFF	TGTGCCAGCAGTGCTCTAGCGGGTGGTTACAATGAGCAGTTCTTC	TRBV6-4	TRBJ2-1	TRBD2	many
CSSSRLTGGDGYTF	TGTTCCAGCAGCCGCCTCACAGGGGGCGACGGCTACACCTTC	TRBV7-9	TRBJ1-2	TRBD1	.
CASSPYRDQAFF	TGTGCCAGCAGCCCCTACAGGGACCAAGCTTTCTTT	TRBV7-6	TRBJ1-1	.	.
CASSLRVGGREETQYF	TGCGCCAGCAGCTTGAGGGTCGGCGGGAGGGAAGAGACCCAGTACTTC	TRBV5-1	TRBJ2-5	TRBD2	.